The source of this TCR beta chain is a study of T cell clonality in common variable immunodeficiency. CDR1 and CDR2 from the germline V gene are DFQATT and SNEGSKA (reference sequence). The CDR3 is made up of 15 amino acids. V was clipped by 0 bases and J by 5 bases, with 13 bases between them. This clone was seen at least ten times. The read gets to within 3 residues of the CDR3 end, and the germline J gene fills in the rest. TCRdb's table, derived via immunoSEQ multiplex PCR, lists solely in-frame clones and lacks some. The repertoire consists of about 37,000 clones, none detected only once. The clonotype was recovered from a person aged 18 to 75 in good health. Sequenced input: peripheral blood mononuclear cells. The chain uses TRBV20-1 and TRBJ2-2, with D possibly matching TRBD1 (6 bases). CDR3 residues: CSAREQGSETGELFF. The DNA read from the CDR3 is TGCAGTGCTAGAGAACAGGGTTCGGAAACCGGGGAG.